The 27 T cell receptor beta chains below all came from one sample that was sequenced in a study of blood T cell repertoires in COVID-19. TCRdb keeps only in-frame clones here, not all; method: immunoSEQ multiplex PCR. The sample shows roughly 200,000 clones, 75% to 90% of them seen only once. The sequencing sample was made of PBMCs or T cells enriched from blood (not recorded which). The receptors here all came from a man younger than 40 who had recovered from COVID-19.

The CDR3 loop is CASSWRVGSMNTEAFF. CDR3 sequence (DNA): TGTGCCAGCAGCTGGCGGGTGGGGTCAATGAACACTGAAGCTTTCTTT. V is TRBV5-4 and J is TRBJ1-1, with D hard to call. Trimming stripped 3 bases from V and 0 bases from J, with 15 bases between. This CDR3 comprises 16 residues. Germline CDR1 and CDR2: SGHNT and YYREEE (reference sequence).

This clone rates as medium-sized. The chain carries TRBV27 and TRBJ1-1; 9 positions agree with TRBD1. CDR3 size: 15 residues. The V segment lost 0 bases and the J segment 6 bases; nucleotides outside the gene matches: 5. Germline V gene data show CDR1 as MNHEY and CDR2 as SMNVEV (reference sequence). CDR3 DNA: TGTGCCAGCAGTTTATCACCGGACAGGGGAGCTGAAGCTTTCTTT. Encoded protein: CASSLSPDRGAEAFF.

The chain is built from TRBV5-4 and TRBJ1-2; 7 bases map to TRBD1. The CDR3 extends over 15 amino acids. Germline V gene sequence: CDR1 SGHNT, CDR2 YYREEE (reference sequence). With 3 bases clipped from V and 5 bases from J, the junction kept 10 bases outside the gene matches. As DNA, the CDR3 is TGTGCCAGCAGCTCGCCCCGGGGGACAGCTTATGGCTACACCTTC. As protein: CASSSPRGTAYGYTF.

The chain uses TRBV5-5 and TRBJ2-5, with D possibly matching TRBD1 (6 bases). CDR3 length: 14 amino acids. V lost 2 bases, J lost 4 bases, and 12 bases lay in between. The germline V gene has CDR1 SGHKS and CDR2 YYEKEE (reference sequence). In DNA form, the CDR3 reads TGTGCCAGCAGCTTACTCAGGGGAGTAGAGACCCAGTACTTC. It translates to CASSLLRGVETQYF. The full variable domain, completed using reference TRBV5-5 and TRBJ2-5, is DAGVTQSPTHLIKTRGQQVTLRCSPISGHKSVSWYQQVLGQGPQFIFQYYEKEERGRGNFPDRFSARQFPNYSSELNVNALLLGDSALYLCASSLLRGVETQYFGPGTRLLVL.

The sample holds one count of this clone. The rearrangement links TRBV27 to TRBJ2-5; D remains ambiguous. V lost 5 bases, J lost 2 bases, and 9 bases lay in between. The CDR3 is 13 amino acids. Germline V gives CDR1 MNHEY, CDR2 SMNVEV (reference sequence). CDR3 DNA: TGTGCCAGCAGTCCTGCGACACAAGAGACCCAGTACTTC. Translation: CASSPATQETQYF.

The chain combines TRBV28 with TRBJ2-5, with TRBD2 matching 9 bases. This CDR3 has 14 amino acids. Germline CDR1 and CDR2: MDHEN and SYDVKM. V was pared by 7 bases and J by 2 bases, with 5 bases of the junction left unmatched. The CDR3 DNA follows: TGTGCCAGCACGCGGACTAGCGCTCAAGAGACCCAGTACTTC. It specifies CASTRTSAQETQYF.

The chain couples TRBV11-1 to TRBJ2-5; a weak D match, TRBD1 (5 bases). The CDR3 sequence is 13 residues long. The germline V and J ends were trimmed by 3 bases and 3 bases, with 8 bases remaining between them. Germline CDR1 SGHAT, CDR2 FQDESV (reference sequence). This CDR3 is CASSFPTEETQYF. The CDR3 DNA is TGTGCCAGCAGCTTCCCGACAGAAGAGACCCAGTACTTC.

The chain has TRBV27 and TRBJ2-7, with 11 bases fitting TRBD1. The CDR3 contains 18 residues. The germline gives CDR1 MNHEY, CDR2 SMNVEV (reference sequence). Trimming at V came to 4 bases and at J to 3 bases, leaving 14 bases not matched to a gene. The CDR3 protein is CASSSKTKGTGGVYEQYF. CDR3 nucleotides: TGTGCCAGCAGTTCAAAAACGAAGGGGACAGGGGGGGTCTACGAGCAGTACTTC.

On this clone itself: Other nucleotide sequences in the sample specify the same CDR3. The CDR3 region is CAWSVQGDEQYF. The CDR3 DNA reads TGTGCCTGGAGTGTACAGGGGGACGAGCAGTACTTC. V usage is TRBV30 and J usage is TRBJ2-7; 8 nucleotides agree with TRBD1. The CDR3 runs 12 residues. CDR1 and CDR2 from the germline V gene are GTSNPN and SVGIG (reference sequence). V trimming: 0 bases; J trimming: 5 bases; junction bases outside the gene matches: 0.

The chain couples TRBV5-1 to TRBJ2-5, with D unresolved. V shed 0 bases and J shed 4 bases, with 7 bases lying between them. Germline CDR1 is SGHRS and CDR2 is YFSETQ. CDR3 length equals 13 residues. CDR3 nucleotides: TGCGCCAGCAGCTTGGCGGGTCGAGAGACCCAGTACTTC. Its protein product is CASSLAGRETQYF.

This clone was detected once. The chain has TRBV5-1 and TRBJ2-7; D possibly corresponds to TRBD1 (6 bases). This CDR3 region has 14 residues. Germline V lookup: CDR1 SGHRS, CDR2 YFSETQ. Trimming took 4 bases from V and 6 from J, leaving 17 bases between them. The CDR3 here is CASSAWGRGGEQYF. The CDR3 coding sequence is TGCGCCAGCAGCGCCTGGGGCAGGGGCGGCGAGCAGTACTTC.

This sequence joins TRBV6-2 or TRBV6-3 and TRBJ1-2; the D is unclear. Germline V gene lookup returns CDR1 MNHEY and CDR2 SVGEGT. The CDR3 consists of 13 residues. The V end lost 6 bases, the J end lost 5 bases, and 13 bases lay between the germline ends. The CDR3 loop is CASSSTLIYGYTF. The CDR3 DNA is TGTGCCAGCAGCTCGACTCTGATTTATGGCTACACCTTC.

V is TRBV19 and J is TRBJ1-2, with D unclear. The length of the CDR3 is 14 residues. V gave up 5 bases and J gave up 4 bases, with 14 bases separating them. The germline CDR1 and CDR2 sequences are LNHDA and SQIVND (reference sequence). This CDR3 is CASSHADGGYGYTF. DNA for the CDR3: TGTGCCAGTAGTCACGCGGACGGAGGCTATGGCTACACCTTC.

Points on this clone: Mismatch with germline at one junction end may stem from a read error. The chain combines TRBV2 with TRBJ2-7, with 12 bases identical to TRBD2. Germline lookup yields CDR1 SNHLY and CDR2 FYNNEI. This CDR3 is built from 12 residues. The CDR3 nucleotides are TGTGCCAGCAGAGTCCTAGCGGGAGGGCCGGACTTC. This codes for CASRVLAGGPDF.

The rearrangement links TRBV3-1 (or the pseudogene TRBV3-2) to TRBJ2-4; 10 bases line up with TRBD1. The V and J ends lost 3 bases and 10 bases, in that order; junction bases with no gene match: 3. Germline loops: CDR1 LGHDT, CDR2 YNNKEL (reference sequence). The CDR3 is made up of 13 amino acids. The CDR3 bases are TGTGCCAGCAGCCAGGGGACAGGGGCAATTCAGTACTTC. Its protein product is CASSQGTGAIQYF.

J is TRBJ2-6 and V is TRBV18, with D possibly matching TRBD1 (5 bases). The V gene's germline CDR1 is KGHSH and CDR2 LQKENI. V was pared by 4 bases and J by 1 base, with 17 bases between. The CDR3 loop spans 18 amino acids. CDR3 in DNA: TGTGCCAGCTCACTAGACGCAGGGTTCACTTCTGGGGCCAACGTCCTGACTTTC. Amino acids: CASSLDAGFTSGANVLTF.

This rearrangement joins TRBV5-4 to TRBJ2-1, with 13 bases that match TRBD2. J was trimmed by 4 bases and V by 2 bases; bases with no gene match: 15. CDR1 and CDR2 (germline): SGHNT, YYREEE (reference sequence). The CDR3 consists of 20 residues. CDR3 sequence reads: CASSFSGTSGIPMHYNEQFF. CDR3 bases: TGTGCCAGCAGCTTCTCCGGGACTAGCGGGATTCCCATGCATTACAATGAGCAGTTCTTC.

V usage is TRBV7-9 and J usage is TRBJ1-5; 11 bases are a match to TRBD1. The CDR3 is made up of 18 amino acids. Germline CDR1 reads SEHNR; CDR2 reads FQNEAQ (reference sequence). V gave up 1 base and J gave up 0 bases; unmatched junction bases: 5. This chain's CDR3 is CASSLVGQGGVSNQPQHF. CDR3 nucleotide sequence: TGTGCCAGCAGCTTAGTGGGACAGGGGGGCGTTAGCAATCAGCCCCAGCATTTT. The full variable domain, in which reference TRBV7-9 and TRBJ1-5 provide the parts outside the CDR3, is DTGVSQNPRHKITKRGQNVTFRCDPISEHNRLYWYRQTLGQGPEFLTYFQNEAQLEKSRLLSDRFSAERPKGSFSTLEIQRTEQGDSAMYLCASSLVGQGGVSNQPQHFGDGTRLSIL.

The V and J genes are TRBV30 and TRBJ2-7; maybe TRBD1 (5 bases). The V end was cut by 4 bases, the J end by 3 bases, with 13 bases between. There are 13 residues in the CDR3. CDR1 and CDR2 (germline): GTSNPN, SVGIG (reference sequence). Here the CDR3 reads CAWKPGSHYEQYF. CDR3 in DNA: TGTGCCTGGAAGCCAGGGTCTCACTACGAGCAGTACTTC.

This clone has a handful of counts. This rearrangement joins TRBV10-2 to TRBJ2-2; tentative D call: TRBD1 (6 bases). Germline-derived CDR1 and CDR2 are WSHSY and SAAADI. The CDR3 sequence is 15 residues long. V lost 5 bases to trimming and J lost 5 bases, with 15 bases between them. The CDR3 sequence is CASSTGKVSTGELFF. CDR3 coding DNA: TGCGCCAGCAGTACAGGGAAAGTGTCGACCGGGGAGCTGTTTTTT.

The CDR3 nucleotides read TGCAGCGTTAAGGGGGCAACGGTGTGGAACACTGAAGCTTTCTTT. Protein product: CSVKGATVWNTEAFF. This chain joins TRBV29-1 and TRBJ1-1; 7 bases agree with TRBD1. V was clipped by 5 bases and J by 1 base; unmatched bases: 10. The CDR3 has 15 residues. The germline V gene has CDR1 SQVTM and CDR2 ANQGSEA.

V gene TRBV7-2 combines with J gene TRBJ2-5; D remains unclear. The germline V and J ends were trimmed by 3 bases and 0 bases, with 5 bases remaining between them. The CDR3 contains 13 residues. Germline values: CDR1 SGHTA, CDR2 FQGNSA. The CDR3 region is CASSLTYQETQYF. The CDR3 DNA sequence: TGTGCCAGCAGCTTGACTTACCAAGAGACCCAGTACTTC.

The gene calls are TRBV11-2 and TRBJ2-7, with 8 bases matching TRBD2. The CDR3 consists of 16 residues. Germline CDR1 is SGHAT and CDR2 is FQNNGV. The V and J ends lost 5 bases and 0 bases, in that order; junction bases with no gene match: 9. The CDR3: CASSTSSGYPSYEQYF. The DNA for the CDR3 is TGTGCCAGCAGCACCTCTAGCGGGTACCCCTCCTACGAGCAGTACTTC.

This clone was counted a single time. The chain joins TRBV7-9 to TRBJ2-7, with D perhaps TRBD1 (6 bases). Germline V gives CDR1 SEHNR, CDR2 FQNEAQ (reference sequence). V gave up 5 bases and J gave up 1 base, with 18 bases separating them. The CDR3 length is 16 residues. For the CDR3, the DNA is TGTGCCAGCAGCAGCGCCGGGACACGTAAATCCTACGAGCAGTACTTC. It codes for CASSSAGTRKSYEQYF.

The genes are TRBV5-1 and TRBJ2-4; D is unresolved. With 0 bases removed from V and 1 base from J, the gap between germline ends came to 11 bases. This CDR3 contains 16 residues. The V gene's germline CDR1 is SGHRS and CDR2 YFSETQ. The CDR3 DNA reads TGCGCCAGCAGCTTGGAGATAGCTTCGGCCAAAAACATTCAGTACTTC. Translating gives CASSLEIASAKNIQYF.

CDR3 protein: CASSLGTANQPQHF. The CDR3 DNA reads TGTGCCAGCAGCTTGGGGACAGCAAATCAGCCCCAGCATTTT. The chain recombines TRBV5-6 with TRBJ1-5, with D perhaps matching TRBD1 (6 bases). V was trimmed by 0 bases and J by 4 bases, leaving 8 bases between them. Germline V lookup: CDR1 SGHDT, CDR2 YYEEEE. The length of the CDR3 is 14 residues.

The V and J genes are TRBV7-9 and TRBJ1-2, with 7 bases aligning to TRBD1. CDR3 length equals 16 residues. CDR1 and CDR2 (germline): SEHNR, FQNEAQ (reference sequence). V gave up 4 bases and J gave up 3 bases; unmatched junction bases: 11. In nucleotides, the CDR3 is TGTGCCAGCAGCTCCGCACTAAGACAGGGTGACTATGGCTACACCTTC. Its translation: CASSSALRQGDYGYTF.